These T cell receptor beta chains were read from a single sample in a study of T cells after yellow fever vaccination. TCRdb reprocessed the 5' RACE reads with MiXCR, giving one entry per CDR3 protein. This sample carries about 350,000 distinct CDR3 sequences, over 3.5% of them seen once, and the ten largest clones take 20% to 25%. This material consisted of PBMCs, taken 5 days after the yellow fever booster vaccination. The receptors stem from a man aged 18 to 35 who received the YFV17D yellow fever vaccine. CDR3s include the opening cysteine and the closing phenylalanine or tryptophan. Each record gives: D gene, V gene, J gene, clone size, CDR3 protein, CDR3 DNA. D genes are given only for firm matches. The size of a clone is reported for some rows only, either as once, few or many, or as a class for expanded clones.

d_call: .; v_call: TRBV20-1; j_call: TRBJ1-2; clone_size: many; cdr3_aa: CSAGVTTGNYGYTF; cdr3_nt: TGCAGTGCTGGGGTTACCACAGGGAACTATGGCTACACCTTC
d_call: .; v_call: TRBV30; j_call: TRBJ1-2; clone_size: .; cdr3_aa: CAWSADSSFGYTF; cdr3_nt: TGTGCCTGGAGTGCGGACAGCTCGTTTGGCTACACCTTC
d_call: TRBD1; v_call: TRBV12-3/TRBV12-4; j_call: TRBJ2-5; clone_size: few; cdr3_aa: CASSLPGTVQETQYF; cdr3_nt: TGTGCCAGCAGTTTACCGGGGACAGTCCAAGAGACCCAGTACTTC
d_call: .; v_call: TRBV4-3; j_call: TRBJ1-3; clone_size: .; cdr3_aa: CASSQRVSRGNTIYF; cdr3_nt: TGCGCCAGCAGCCAAAGGGTGTCTAGAGGAAACACCATATATTTT
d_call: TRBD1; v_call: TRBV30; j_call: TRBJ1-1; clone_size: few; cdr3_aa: CAWSVGTGGDEAFF; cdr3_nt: TGTGCCTGGAGTGTAGGGACAGGGGGCGACGAAGCTTTCTTT
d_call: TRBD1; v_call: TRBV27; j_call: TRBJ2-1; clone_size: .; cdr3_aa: CASSFIGTGSEQFF; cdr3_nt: TGTGCCAGCAGTTTTATAGGGACAGGGAGTGAGCAGTTCTTC
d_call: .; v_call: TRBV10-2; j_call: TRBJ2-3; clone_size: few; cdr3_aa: CASTEGADTQYF; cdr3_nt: TGCGCCAGCACCGAGGGGGCAGATACGCAGTATTTT
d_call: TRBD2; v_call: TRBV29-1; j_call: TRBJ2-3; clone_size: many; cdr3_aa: CSVEMGLAGDTDTQYF; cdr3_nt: TGCAGCGTTGAAATGGGACTAGCGGGGGACACAGATACGCAGTATTTT
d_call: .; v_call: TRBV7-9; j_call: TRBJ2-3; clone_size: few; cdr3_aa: CASSSLPHESTDTQYF; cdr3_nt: TGTGCCAGCAGCTCCCTCCCTCACGAAAGCACAGATACGCAGTATTTT
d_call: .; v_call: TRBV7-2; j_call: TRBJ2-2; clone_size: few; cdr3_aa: CASSLPGTPITTGELFF; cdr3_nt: TGTGCCAGCAGCTTACCAGGGACCCCGATTACCACCGGGGAGCTGTTTTTT